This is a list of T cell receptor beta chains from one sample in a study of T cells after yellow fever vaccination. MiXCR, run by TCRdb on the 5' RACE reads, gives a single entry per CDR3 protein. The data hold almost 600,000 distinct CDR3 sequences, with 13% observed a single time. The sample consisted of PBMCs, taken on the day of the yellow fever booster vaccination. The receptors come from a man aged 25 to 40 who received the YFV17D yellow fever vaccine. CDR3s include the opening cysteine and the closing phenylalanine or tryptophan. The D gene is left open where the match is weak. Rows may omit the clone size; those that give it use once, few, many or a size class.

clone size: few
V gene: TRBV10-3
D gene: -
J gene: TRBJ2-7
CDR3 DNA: TGTGCCATCAGTGGTCCCTCCTACGAGCAGTACTTC
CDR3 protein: CAISGPSYEQYF

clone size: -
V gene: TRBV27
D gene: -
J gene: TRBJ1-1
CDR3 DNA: TGCACCAGCAGTTTGAGGGGGACGTCGAAAGGGAACACTGAAGCTTTCTTT
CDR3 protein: CTSSLRGTSKGNTEAFF

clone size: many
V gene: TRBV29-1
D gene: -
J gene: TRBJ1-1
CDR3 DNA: TGCAGCGTCTCAGGGAGGCTGACTGAAGCTTTCTTT
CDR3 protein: CSVSGRLTEAFF

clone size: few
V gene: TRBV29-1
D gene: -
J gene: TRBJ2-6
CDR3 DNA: TGCAGCGTTGAGGAGGGCTTTGGGGCCAACGTCCTGACTTTC
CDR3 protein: CSVEEGFGANVLTF

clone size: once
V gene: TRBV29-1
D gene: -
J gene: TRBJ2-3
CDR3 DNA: TGCAGCGTTGCCCCGAGCGGGCAAAATACGCAGTATTTT
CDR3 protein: CSVAPSGQNTQYF

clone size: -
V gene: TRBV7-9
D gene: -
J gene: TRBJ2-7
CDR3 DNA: TGTGCCAGCAGGTCGGGGACGGAGGCCTACGAGCAGTACTTC
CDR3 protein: CASRSGTEAYEQYF

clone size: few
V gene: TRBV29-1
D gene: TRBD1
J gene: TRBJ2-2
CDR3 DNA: TGCAGCGTTGAAGGGCTGACAGGGGGCACCGGGGAGCTGTTTTTT
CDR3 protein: CSVEGLTGGTGELFF

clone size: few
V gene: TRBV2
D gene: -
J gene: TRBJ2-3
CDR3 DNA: TGTGCCAGCATCCTGCTGGGAGTGCGGTCAGATACGCAGTATTTT
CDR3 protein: CASILLGVRSDTQYF

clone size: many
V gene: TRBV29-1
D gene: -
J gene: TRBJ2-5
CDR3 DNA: TGCAGCGGCGGGGTTGAGACCCAGTACTTC
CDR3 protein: CSGGVETQYF

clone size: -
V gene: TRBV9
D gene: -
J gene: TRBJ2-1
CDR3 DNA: TGTGCCAGCAGTGAGTCGATAGGCTCCTACAATGAGCAGTTCTTC
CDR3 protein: CASSESIGSYNEQFF

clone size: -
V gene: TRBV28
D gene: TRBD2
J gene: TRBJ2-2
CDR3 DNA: TGTGCCAGCAGCCTCGAAACTAGCGGGTGGACCGGGGAGCTGTTTTTT
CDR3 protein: CASSLETSGWTGELFF

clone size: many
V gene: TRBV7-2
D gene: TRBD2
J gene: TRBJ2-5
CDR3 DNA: TGTGCCAGCAGCTTAGCTGAAGCGGGAGGGGTGAGGACCCAGTACTTC
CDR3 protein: CASSLAEAGGVRTQYF

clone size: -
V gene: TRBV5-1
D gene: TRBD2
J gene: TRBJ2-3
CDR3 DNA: TGCGCCAGCAAGGTTAGCGGGAGCATCATAACTAGCACAGATACGCAGTATTTT
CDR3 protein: CASKVSGSIITSTDTQYF

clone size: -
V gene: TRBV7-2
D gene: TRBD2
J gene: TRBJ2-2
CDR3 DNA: TGTGCCAGCAGCCCGAGGACTAGCATGAACACCGGGGAGCTGTTTTTT
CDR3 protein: CASSPRTSMNTGELFF

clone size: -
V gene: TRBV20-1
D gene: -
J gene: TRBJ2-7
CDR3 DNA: TGCAGTGCTAGCGTCGGGCTGCGGGAGCAGTACTTC
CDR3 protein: CSASVGLREQYF

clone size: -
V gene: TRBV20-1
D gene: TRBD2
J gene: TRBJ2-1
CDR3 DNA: TGCAGTGCTAGAGGGATAGCGGGAGAGGGCGAGCAGTTCTTC
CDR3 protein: CSARGIAGEGEQFF

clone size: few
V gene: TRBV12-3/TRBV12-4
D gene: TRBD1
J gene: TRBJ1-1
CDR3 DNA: TGTGCCAGCAGTTTAAGGTCCGGGACAGGAAGGACTGAAGCTTTCTTT
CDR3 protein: CASSLRSGTGRTEAFF

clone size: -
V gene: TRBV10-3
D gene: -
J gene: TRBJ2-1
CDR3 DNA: TGTGCCATCAGTGAGTCGATACTCCGCCGACCGTCCGGGAGTCTCAGCGATGAGCAGTTCTTC
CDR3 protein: CAISESILRRPSGSLSDEQFF

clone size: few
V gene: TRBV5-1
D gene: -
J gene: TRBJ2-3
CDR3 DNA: TGCGCCAGCAGCCCGCTTGGCCCACGGATGACAGATACGCAGTATTTT
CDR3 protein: CASSPLGPRMTDTQYF

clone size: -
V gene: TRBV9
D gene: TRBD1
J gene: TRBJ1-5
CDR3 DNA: TGTGCCAGCAGAGTCTCAGGGGGCGACAATCAGCCCCAGCATTTT
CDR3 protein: CASRVSGGDNQPQHF

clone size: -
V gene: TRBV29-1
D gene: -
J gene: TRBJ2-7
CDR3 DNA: TGCAGCGTTGAGAAGGACACGGGCTACGAGCAGTACTTC
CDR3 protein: CSVEKDTGYEQYF

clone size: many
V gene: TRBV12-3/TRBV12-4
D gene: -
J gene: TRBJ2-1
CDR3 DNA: TGTGCCAGCCGTTCTTTCAGCTCCTACAATGAGCAGTTCTTC
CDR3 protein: CASRSFSSYNEQFF

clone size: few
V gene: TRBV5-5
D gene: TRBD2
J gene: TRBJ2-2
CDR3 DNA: TGTGCCAGCAGCTCAGCGGGAGGTTCGGCCGGGGAGCTGTTTTTT
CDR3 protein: CASSSAGGSAGELFF

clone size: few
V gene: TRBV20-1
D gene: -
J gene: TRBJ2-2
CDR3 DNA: TGCAGTCGGACGAGCAACACCGGGGAGCTGTTTTTT
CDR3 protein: CSRTSNTGELFF

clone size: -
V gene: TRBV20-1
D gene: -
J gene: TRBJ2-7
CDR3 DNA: TGCAGTGCTAGAGATCAGGGTGGCGAGCAGTACTTC
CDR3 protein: CSARDQGGEQYF

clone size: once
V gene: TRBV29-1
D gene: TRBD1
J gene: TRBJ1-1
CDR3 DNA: TGCAGCGTTGAAGCTCCGACAGGGCTTGGCACTGAAGCTTTCTTT
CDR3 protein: CSVEAPTGLGTEAFF

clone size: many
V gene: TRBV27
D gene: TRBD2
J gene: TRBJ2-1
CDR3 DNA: TGTGCCAGCCACCCGGGAGGCACACTCAATGAGCAGTTCTTC
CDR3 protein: CASHPGGTLNEQFF

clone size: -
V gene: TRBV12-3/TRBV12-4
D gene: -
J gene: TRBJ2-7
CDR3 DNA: TGTGCCAGCAGTAACAGCTACCTTTCCTACGAGCAGTACTTC
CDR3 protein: CASSNSYLSYEQYF

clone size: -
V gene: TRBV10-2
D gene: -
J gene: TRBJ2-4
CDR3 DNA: TGCGCCAGCAGTGACCCGAGCATTCAGTACTTC
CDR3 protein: CASSDPSIQYF

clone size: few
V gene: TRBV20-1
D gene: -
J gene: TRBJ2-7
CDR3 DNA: TGCAGTGCTAGAGATAATCCGGGACTCGGGGGTGAGCAGTACTTC
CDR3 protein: CSARDNPGLGGEQYF

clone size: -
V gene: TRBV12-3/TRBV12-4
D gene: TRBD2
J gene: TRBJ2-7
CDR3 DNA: TGTGCCAGCAGTTTTTTGACTAGCGGGAGGAGCTCCTACGAGCAGTACTTC
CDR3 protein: CASSFLTSGRSSYEQYF

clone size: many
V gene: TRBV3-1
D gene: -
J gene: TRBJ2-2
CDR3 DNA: TGTGCCAGCAGCCTAGAGATAACCGGGGAGCTGTTTTTT
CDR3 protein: CASSLEITGELFF

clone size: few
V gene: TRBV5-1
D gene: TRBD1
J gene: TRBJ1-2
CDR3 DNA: TGCGCCAGCAGCTTCCCGGACAGGAGCTATGGCTACACCTTC
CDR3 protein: CASSFPDRSYGYTF

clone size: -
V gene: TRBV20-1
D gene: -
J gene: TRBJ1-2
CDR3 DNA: TGCAGTGCTAGAGATCTCAGCAGGAACTATGGCTACACCTTC
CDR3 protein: CSARDLSRNYGYTF

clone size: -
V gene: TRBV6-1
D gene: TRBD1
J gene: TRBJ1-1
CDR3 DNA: TGTGCCAGCAGGAACAGGGGGCTAAGGAACACTGAAGCTTTCTTT
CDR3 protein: CASRNRGLRNTEAFF

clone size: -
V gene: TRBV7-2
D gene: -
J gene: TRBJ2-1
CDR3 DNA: TGTGCCAGCAGCCGGGGAATTTGGGGCGCCAATGAGCAGTTCTTC
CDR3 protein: CASSRGIWGANEQFF

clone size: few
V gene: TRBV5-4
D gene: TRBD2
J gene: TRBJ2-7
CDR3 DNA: TGTGCCAGCAGCTTGGCAGGGCTAGCGGACTACGAGCAGTACTTC
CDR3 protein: CASSLAGLADYEQYF

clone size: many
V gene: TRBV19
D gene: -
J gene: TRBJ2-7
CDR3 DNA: TGTGCCAGTAGTGGGGGCTATTCCTACGAGCAGTACTTC
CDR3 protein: CASSGGYSYEQYF

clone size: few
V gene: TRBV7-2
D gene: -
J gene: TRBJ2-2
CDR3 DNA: TGTGCCAGCAGCCAGGACAGCCCCACCGGGGAGCTGTTTTTT
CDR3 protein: CASSQDSPTGELFF

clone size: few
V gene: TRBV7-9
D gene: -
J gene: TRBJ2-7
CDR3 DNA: TGTGCCAGCAGCTTAGCCGGCCTGGTGGGAGGAACCTACGAGCAGTACTTC
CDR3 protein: CASSLAGLVGGTYEQYF

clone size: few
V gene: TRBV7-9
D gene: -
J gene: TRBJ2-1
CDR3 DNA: TGTGCCAGCAGCTTAGCGTCCGAGCGGGCTTCCTACAATGAGCAGTTCTTC
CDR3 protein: CASSLASERASYNEQFF

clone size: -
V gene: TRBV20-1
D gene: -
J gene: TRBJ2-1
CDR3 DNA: TGCAGTGCTGGCCCAGGCAATGAGCAGTTCTTC
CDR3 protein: CSAGPGNEQFF

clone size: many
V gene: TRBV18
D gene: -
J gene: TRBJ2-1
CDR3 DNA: TGTGCCAGCTCCCCGAGCGGTGATGAGCAGTTCTTC
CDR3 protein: CASSPSGDEQFF

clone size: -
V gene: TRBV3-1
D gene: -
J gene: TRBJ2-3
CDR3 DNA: TGTGCCAGCAGCCCCGGGCTCAAGGTAGATACGCAGTATTTT
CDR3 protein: CASSPGLKVDTQYF

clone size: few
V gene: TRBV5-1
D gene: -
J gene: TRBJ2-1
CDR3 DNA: TGCGCCAGCAGCCTGCTCGGGGAGTTCTACAATGAGCAGTTCTTC
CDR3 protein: CASSLLGEFYNEQFF

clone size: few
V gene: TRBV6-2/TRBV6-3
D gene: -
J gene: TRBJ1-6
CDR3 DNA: TGTGCCAGCAGTATGGGGAAGAATTCACCCCTCCACTTT
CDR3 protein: CASSMGKNSPLHF

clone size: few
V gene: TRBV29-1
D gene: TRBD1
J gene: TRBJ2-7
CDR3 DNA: TGCAGCGGGGGACAGCTACTTGCGGAGCAGTACTTC
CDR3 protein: CSGGQLLAEQYF

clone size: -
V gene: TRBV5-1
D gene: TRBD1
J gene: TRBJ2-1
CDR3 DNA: TGCGCCAGCTCCCCAGTCGTACAGGGGTTGTATCGCAATGAGCAGTTCTTC
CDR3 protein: CASSPVVQGLYRNEQFF

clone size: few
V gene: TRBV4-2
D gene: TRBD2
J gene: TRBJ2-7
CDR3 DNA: TGTGCCAGCAACCAACCTTACTTGGGCTTTCTGTTGAAGCAGGGACTAGAGGGGAAACAGTACTTC
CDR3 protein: CASNQPYLGFLLKQGLEGKQYF

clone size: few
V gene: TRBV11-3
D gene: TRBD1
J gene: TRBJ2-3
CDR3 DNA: TGTGCCAGCCGGGGACAGAGCACAGATACGCAGTATTTT
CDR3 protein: CASRGQSTDTQYF

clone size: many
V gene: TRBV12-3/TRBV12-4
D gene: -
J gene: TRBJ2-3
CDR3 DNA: TGTGCCAGCTCCCTGGGGGGTAAGGCAGATACGCAGTATTTT
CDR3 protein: CASSLGGKADTQYF

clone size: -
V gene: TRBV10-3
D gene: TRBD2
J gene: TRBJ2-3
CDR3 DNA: TGTGCCATCAGGAAGGGACTAGCGAGCACAGATACGCAGTATTTT
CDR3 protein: CAIRKGLASTDTQYF

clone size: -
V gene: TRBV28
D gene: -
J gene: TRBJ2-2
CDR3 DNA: TGTGCCAGCAGTCGGGACTTTCTCACCGGGGAGCTGTTTTTT
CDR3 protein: CASSRDFLTGELFF

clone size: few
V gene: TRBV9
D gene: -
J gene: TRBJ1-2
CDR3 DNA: TGTGCCAGCAGCGCCAGAGCTAACTATGGCTACACCTTC
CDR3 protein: CASSARANYGYTF